Presented here are 32 T cell receptor beta chains from one specimen sequenced in a study of human versus mouse CDR3 diversity and MHC coevolution. Generated by immunoSEQ multiplex PCR, the TCRdb table keeps only in-frame clones and is missing some. Among about 60,000 clones, 94% were seen once, and the ten largest hold approximately 20%. Sequencing was carried out using naive CD4+ T cells from blood. Subset here: CD45RO-negative CD62L-positive naive CD4 T cells. The receptors derive from a person in their sixties or seventies in good health.

The chain recombines TRBV6-5 with TRBJ2-7; TRBD1 matches at 10 bases. From germline, CDR1 is MNHEY and CDR2 SVGAGI. The CDR3 extends over 13 amino acids. Trimming at V came to 10 bases and at J to 6 bases, leaving 9 bases not matched to a gene. The CDR3 DNA reads TGTGCCACCCAAGGGACAGGGGTCAGCGAGCAGTACTTC. It specifies CATQGTGVSEQYF.

The sample holds one count of this clone. V gene TRBV5-4 combines with J gene TRBJ2-4; TRBD2 aligns across 14 bases. The CDR3 is 17 residues long. Losses at the gene ends were 4 bases for V and 6 bases for J; bases not matched to a gene: 9. Germline CDR1 and CDR2: SGHNT and YYREEE (reference sequence). The CDR3 loop is CASSQGLAGAGGNIQYF. In nucleotides, the CDR3 is TGTGCCAGCAGCCAGGGACTAGCGGGAGCCGGGGGAAACATTCAGTACTTC. The whole variable domain, filled in from reference TRBV5-4 and TRBJ2-4, reads ETGVTQSPTHLIKTRGQQVTLRCSSQSGHNTVSWYQQALGQGPQFIFQYYREEENGRGNFPPRFSGLQFPNYSSELNVNALELDDSALYLCASSQGLAGAGGNIQYFGAGTRLSVL.

This sequence joins TRBV6-1 and TRBJ2-1; weak D call: TRBD1 (5 bases). The CDR3 consists of 14 residues. V lost 8 bases and J 4 bases, leaving 15 bases between the germline ends. Germline V lookup: CDR1 MNHNS, CDR2 SASEGT. The CDR3 sequence: CASQQGLGYNEQFF. The CDR3, as DNA: TGTGCCAGCCAGCAGGGCTTAGGGTACAATGAGCAGTTCTTC.

This clone was seen only a few times. This sequence joins TRBV10-1 and TRBJ2-2; 13 positions agree with TRBD2. V was pared by 8 bases and J by 5 bases, with 2 bases of the junction left unmatched. The germline CDR1 and CDR2 sequences are WNHNN and SYGVQD (reference sequence). The CDR3 covers 14 residues. Here the CDR3 DNA reads TGCGCCAGCGGGGGACTAGCGGGAACCGGGGAGCTGTTTTTT. This gives the protein CASGGLAGTGELFF.

The rearrangement uses TRBV7-2 and TRBJ1-1, with D unresolved. The V gene lost 2 bases and the J gene lost 5 bases, with 12 bases spanning the gap. This CDR3 is built from 14 residues. The germline CDR1 and CDR2 sequences are SGHTA and FQGNSA. CDR3 amino acids: CASSLISGGTEAFF. The CDR3, as DNA: TGTGCCAGCAGCTTAATCTCGGGAGGGACTGAAGCTTTCTTT.

This sequence joins TRBV5-1 and TRBJ2-2, with D hard to call. Trimming removed 4 bases at V and 1 base at J, with 8 bases between. This CDR3 region has 14 residues. In germline, CDR1 is SGHRS, CDR2 YFSETQ. In nucleotides, the CDR3 is TGCGCCAGCAGCCCACAACAGAACACCGGGGAGCTGTTTTTT. As protein: CASSPQQNTGELFF. The variable domain in full, completed from reference TRBV5-1 and TRBJ2-2, reads KAGVTQTPRYLIKTRGQQVTLSCSPISGHRSVSWYQQTPGQGLQFLFEYFSETQRNKGNFPGRFSGRQFSNSRSEMNVSTLELGDSALYLCASSPQQNTGELFFGEGSRLTVL.

This chain links TRBV6-1 with TRBJ2-3; D may be TRBD2 (5 bases). The CDR3 contains 15 residues. The V gene lost 7 bases and the J gene lost 0 bases, with 14 bases spanning the gap. Germline loops: CDR1 MNHNS, CDR2 SASEGT. The CDR3: CASTRADTSTDTQYF. The CDR3 DNA reads as TGTGCCAGCACCAGAGCGGATACTAGCACAGATACGCAGTATTTT.

At least ten counts were recorded for this clone. The genes are TRBV7-7 and TRBJ2-7; TRBD1 might be the D (5 bases). Germline assignment: CDR1 SSHAT and CDR2 FNYEAQ (reference sequence). Trimming pared 2 bases from V and 6 bases from J, leaving 8 bases between. The CDR3 sequence is 12 residues long. The CDR3 region is CASSLQGSEQYF. Here the CDR3 DNA reads TGTGCCAGCAGCTTACAGGGAAGCGAGCAGTACTTC.

In this sample, this clone turned up a few times. This rearrangement joins TRBV27 to TRBJ2-1; 9 nucleotides align to TRBD2. V lost 5 bases and J lost 8; bases outside the gene matches: 13. The CDR3 runs 16 residues. The germline V gene has CDR1 MNHEY and CDR2 SMNVEV (reference sequence). CDR3 coding DNA: TGTGCCAGCAGTGTCATTTTAGCGGGAGTCGGCCATGAGCAGTTCTTC. It codes for CASSVILAGVGHEQFF.

This clone was detected only once. This chain connects TRBV29-1 to TRBJ1-2, with D tentatively TRBD1 (6 bases). Germline CDR1 and CDR2: SQVTM and ANQGSEA. The CDR3 spans 12 residues. V dropped 7 bases and J dropped 4 bases, with 13 bases sitting between them. Here the CDR3 reads CSGGDTSYGYTF. The CDR3 DNA reads TGCAGCGGTGGGGACACAAGCTATGGCTACACCTTC.

The chain links TRBV29-1 to TRBJ2-3; possibly TRBD1 for D (5 bases). The CDR3 runs 11 residues. Trimming took 7 bases from V and 4 from J, leaving 9 bases between them. Germline V gene data show CDR1 as SQVTM and CDR2 as ANQGSEA. The chain's CDR3 is CSAAGPDTQYF. The CDR3 bases are TGCAGCGCCGCAGGGCCAGATACGCAGTATTTT.

This chain joins TRBV6-6 and TRBJ2-1, with no clear D. CDR1 MNHNY and CDR2 SVGAGI come from the germline V gene (reference sequence). V was cut by 6 bases and J by 5 bases, with 11 bases left in between. This CDR3 contains 13 residues. CDR3 in DNA: TGTGCCAGCAGAAAAACTGCCGACAATGAGCAGTTCTTC. It codes for CASRKTADNEQFF.

The chain uses TRBV11-2 and TRBJ2-5, with 8 bases aligning to TRBD1. The J call is uncertain, as TRBJ2-7 better fits the DNA end. CDR3 size: 15 residues. The germline V gene encodes CDR1 SGHAT and CDR2 FQNNGV. The CDR3 DNA sequence: TGTGCCAGCAGCTTAGTTTCAGGGGGCGGCTACGAGCAGTACTTC. Its protein product is CASSLVSGGGYEQYF.

This sequence joins TRBV5-1 and TRBJ1-1; D uncertain. This CDR3 is built from 15 residues. The V end was cut by 4 bases, the J end by 1 base, with 14 bases between. Germline V gene data show CDR1 as SGHRS and CDR2 as YFSETQ. Here the CDR3 DNA reads TGCGCCAGCAGCCTACACGGCGGTGGGAACACTGAAGCTTTCTTT. Translating gives CASSLHGGGNTEAFF.

This chain connects TRBV19 to TRBJ2-7; D may be TRBD1 (6 bases). The ends were cut back, 4 bases at V and 0 bases at J, with 7 bases in the middle. Germline V gene data show CDR1 as LNHDA and CDR2 as SQIVND (reference sequence). The CDR3 runs to 13 residues. The CDR3 nucleotides read TGTGCCAGTAGTAGGACAGCCTCCTACGAGCAGTACTTC. Its protein product is CASSRTASYEQYF.

This clone was seen only once. The CDR3 loop reads CASSPTGGHNYGYTF. The DNA of the CDR3 is TGTGCCAGCAGCCCCACAGGGGGCCATAACTATGGCTACACCTTC. J is TRBJ1-2 and V is TRBV6-5; 9 bases are shared with TRBD1. CDR1 MNHEY and CDR2 SVGAGI come from the germline V gene. V lost 6 bases and J lost 1; bases outside the gene matches: 6. The CDR3 consists of 15 residues.

The rearrangement links TRBV10-2 to TRBJ2-2, with D uncertain. The CDR3 has 14 amino acids. Trimming removed 5 bases from V and 3 bases from J, with 10 bases in between. Germline V gene sequence: CDR1 WSHSY, CDR2 SAAADI. The CDR3 spells CASSSAGYTGELFF. In DNA, the CDR3 is TGCGCCAGCAGTTCGGCAGGTTACACCGGGGAGCTGTTTTTT.

In this sample, this clone turned up a few times. The chain carries TRBV10-3 and TRBJ1-1; TRBD1 might be the D (5 bases). This CDR3 region has 13 residues. The germline CDR1 and CDR2 sequences are ENHRY and SYGVKD. V gave up 3 bases and J gave up 4 bases, with 9 bases separating them. CDR3 DNA sequence: TGTGCCATCAGTGATCTCGGGGGCACTGAAGCTTTCTTT. Its protein is CAISDLGGTEAFF.

This sequence joins TRBV30 and TRBJ2-5; no clear D. The CDR3 loop spans 11 amino acids. The germline V and J ends were trimmed by 0 bases and 5 bases, with 4 bases remaining between them. From germline, CDR1 is GTSNPN and CDR2 SVGIG (reference sequence). CDR3: CAWSVGETQYF. Written as DNA, the CDR3 is TGTGCCTGGAGTGTCGGTGAGACCCAGTACTTC. The complete variable domain, with remaining parts taken from reference TRBV30 and TRBJ2-5, reads SQTIHQWPATLVQPVGSPLSLECTVEGTSNPNLYWYRQAAGRGLQLLFYSVGIGQISSEVPQNLSASRPQDRQFILSSKKLLLSDSGFYLCAWSVGETQYFGPGTRLLVL.

The chain combines TRBV20-1 with TRBJ2-1; the D is unclear. Germline loops: CDR1 DFQATT, CDR2 SNEGSKA (reference sequence). This CDR3 is built from 11 residues. V was cut by 5 bases and J by 7 bases, with 9 bases left in between. As DNA, the CDR3 is TGCAGTGCTCAGCGAGCAAATGAGCAGTTCTTC. This sequence encodes CSAQRANEQFF.

J is TRBJ2-1 and V is TRBV5-4, with 10 bases matching TRBD2. In germline, CDR1 is SGHNT, CDR2 YYREEE (reference sequence). There are 17 residues in the CDR3. The J segment lost 4 bases and the V segment lost 4 bases, leaving 11 bases of the junction unmatched. CDR3 protein: CASSPGRASGGYNEQFF. The CDR3 nucleotides are TGTGCCAGCAGCCCCGGGAGGGCTAGCGGGGGTTACAATGAGCAGTTCTTC.

The V gene is TRBV10-3, the J gene TRBJ2-3, with 9 bases fitting TRBD2. V was pared by 8 bases and J by 4 bases, with 4 bases of the junction left unmatched. The CDR3 contains 13 residues. The germline CDR1 and CDR2 sequences are ENHRY and SYGVKD. Here the CDR3 DNA reads TGTGCCATCTCGGTAGCGGGGGCAGATACGCAGTATTTT. This sequence encodes CAISVAGADTQYF.

This chain connects TRBV4-1 to TRBJ2-5; D gene uncertain. The V gene's germline CDR1 is MGHRA and CDR2 YSYEKL. This CDR3 spans 13 amino acids. Deletions cut 1 base from V and 5 bases from J, with 8 bases between. CDR3 in amino acids: CASSQGVRETQYF. CDR3 bases: TGCGCCAGCAGCCAAGGAGTGAGGGAGACCCAGTACTTC.

The V call is TRBV19, the J call TRBJ2-7, with 8 nucleotides matching TRBD1. The CDR3 covers 13 residues. Trimming at V came to 5 bases and at J to 11 bases, leaving 11 bases not matched to a gene. Germline CDR1 and CDR2: LNHDA and SQIVND (reference sequence). For the CDR3, the DNA is TGTGCCAGTAGTGCCTCCGGGACAGGATCGGAGTACTTC. Translating gives CASSASGTGSEYF.

The chain combines TRBV14 with TRBJ1-2, with 7 bases aligning to TRBD1. V dropped 1 base and J dropped 3; count of bases not matched to a gene: 11. The length of the CDR3 is 17 residues. Germline V CDR1 and CDR2: SGHDN, FVKESK. The CDR3, as DNA: TGTGCCAGCAGCCAAGGGAAGGGGGACAGTACCCACTATGGCTACACCTTC. Translating it yields CASSQGKGDSTHYGYTF. Supplemented by reference TRBV14 and TRBJ1-2, the full variable domain reads EAGVTQFPSHSVIEKGQTVTLRCDPISGHDNLYWYRRVMGKEIKFLLHFVKESKQDESGMPNNRFLAERTGGTYSTLKVQPAELEDSGVYFCASSQGKGDSTHYGYTFGSGTRLTVV.

This rearrangement joins TRBV5-5 to TRBJ2-2, with 7 bases fitting TRBD1. V lost 2 bases and J lost 2; bases outside the gene matches: 6. The length of the CDR3 is 16 residues. The germline V gene has CDR1 SGHKS and CDR2 YYEKEE (reference sequence). CDR3 nucleotide sequence: TGTGCCAGCAGCTTTTCCGGGACAGCTAACACCGGGGAGCTGTTTTTT. Translated, it gives CASSFSGTANTGELFF.

The CDR3 region is CASSLGRGTGELFF. The DNA of the CDR3 is TGTGCCAGCAGCTTAGGCAGGGGCACCGGGGAGCTGTTTTTT. J is TRBJ2-2 and V is TRBV7-9; tentative D call: TRBD1 (6 bases). Germline assignment: CDR1 SEHNR and CDR2 FQNEAQ (reference sequence). The CDR3 length is 14 residues. The V end was cut by 1 base, the J end by 4 bases, with 7 bases between.

The chain links TRBV11-3 to TRBJ2-7, with 11 bases that match TRBD2. The V segment lost 6 bases and the J segment 0 bases; nucleotides outside the gene matches: 10. In germline, CDR1 is SGHNT, CDR2 YENEEA. The CDR3 covers 17 residues. CDR3 region: CASRIGTSGASSYEQYF. In nucleotides, the CDR3 is TGTGCCAGCAGGATCGGGACTAGCGGAGCCAGCTCCTACGAGCAGTACTTC.

The chain joins TRBV5-1 to TRBJ2-5; 12 bases match TRBD2. With 4 bases clipped from V and 0 bases from J, the junction kept 13 bases outside the gene matches. Germline CDR1 SGHRS, CDR2 YFSETQ. This CDR3 contains 19 residues. The CDR3: CASSLVRLAGATYQETQYF. The CDR3 nucleotides are TGCGCCAGCAGCCTCGTAAGACTAGCGGGGGCTACGTACCAAGAGACCCAGTACTTC.

The J gene is TRBJ1-5, the V gene TRBV2; TRBD1 might be the D (6 bases). The V and J ends lost 6 bases and 3 bases respectively, with 12 bases between them. The CDR3 consists of 14 residues. CDR1 and CDR2 (germline): SNHLY, FYNNEI. The CDR3 spells CASRDGQINQPQHF. CDR3 bases: TGTGCCAGCAGGGACGGACAGATCAATCAGCCCCAGCATTTT. Full variable domain (remainder filled in from reference TRBV2 and TRBJ1-5): EPEVTQTPSHQVTQMGQEVILRCVPISNHLYFYWYRQILGQKVEFLVSFYNNEISEKSEIFDDQFSVERPDGSNFTLKIRSTKLEDSAMYFCASRDGQINQPQHFGDGTRLSIL.

This clone has just one count. This chain links TRBV7-2 with TRBJ2-2; D remains unclear. The CDR3 is 16 amino acids. Germline CDR1 reads SGHTA; CDR2 reads FQGNSA. Trimming shortened V by 2 bases and J by 0 bases, and 10 bases separated the two germline ends. The CDR3 bases are TGTGCCAGCAGCTTACGCCGACAAGCGAACACCGGGGAGCTGTTTTTT. It encodes CASSLRRQANTGELFF.

The chain recombines TRBV7-3 with TRBJ2-1; 14 bases are a match to TRBD2. This CDR3 has 17 amino acids. Germline trimming cut 2 bases from V and 8 bases from J; bases unmatched to any gene: 8. Germline CDR1 reads SGHTA; CDR2 reads FQGTGA. CDR3 nucleotide sequence: TGTGCCAGCAGCTTAGACCTGACTAGCGGGAGGGTTGATGAGCAGTTCTTC. Translation gives CASSLDLTSGRVDEQFF.